In its sample, the clone carrying this T cell receptor beta chain was seen many times. The data were taken from a study of blood T cell repertoires in COVID-19. Turning to the study itself: Specimens from acute and convalescent COVID-19 originated in the United States, Italy and Spain. The cDNA or gDNA used as material had been derived from T cells, B-cell-depleted T cells, or PBMCs.

Per the original methods: Amplified reference gene primers provided the basis for estimating nucleated cell counts. Sequencing was performed with immunoSEQ multiplex PCR; in TCRdb, only in-frame clones are kept and a portion is missing. D and trimming were read from the DNA, whereas the V and J calls and clone size are those reported in that table. The table includes tens of thousands of clones, 55% to 70% detected once. Losses at the gene ends were 5 bases for V and 4 bases for J; bases not matched to a gene: 12. CDR3 length equals 16 residues. Per germline, CDR1 MNHEY and CDR2 SMNVEV (reference sequence).

Material for sequencing was peripheral blood. The sequence came from a woman aged 70 to 79 with acute or convalescent COVID-19. This chain joins TRBV27 and TRBJ2-7; TRBD1 matches at 9 bases. CDR3 sequence (DNA): TGTGCCAGCAGTCTATATCACGGACAGGGGAATTACGAGCAGTACTTC. It yields the protein CASSLYHGQGNYEQYF.